This entry lists 32 T cell receptor beta chains sequenced from one sample in a study of T cell responses to AZD1222 COVID-19 vaccine. TCRdb keeps only in-frame clones here, not all; method: immunoSEQ multiplex PCR. This repertoire shows some 150,000 clones, roughly 88% found once; its top ten account for 2.2%. Sequencing used peripheral blood, obtained on day 0 of AZD1222 vaccination. These receptors were taken from an adult in good health.

The chain employs TRBV18 and TRBJ2-7; no reliable D call. The CDR3 consists of 15 residues. Trimming cost V 3 bases and J 7 bases, with 19 bases left between them. Germline V gene lookup returns CDR1 KGHSH and CDR2 LQKENI. The CDR3 bases are TGTGCCAGCTCACCTCCCTTCGGTCCCCTGGGGGAGCAGTACTTC. Translating gives CASSPPFGPLGEQYF.

This chain links TRBV6-2 or TRBV6-3 with TRBJ2-5, with D unresolved. Germline CDR1 reads MNHEY; CDR2 reads SVGEGT. V was pared by 2 bases and J by 2 bases, with 9 bases between. This CDR3 spans 14 amino acids. CDR3 residues: CASSYPPLQETQYF. The CDR3, as DNA: TGTGCCAGCAGTTACCCGCCTTTACAAGAGACCCAGTACTTC.

The gene calls are TRBV29-1 and TRBJ2-7, with TRBD1 matching over 7 bases. This CDR3 region has 14 residues. Germline CDR1 SQVTM, CDR2 ANQGSEA. J was trimmed by 2 bases and V by 4 bases; bases with no gene match: 8. CDR3: CSVGGQPGTYEQYF. In DNA form, the CDR3 reads TGCAGCGTTGGGGGACAGCCCGGGACCTACGAGCAGTACTTC.

The chain is built from TRBV6-5 and TRBJ1-5, with 7 bases that match TRBD1. V shed 7 bases, J shed 5 bases, and the junction held 14 bases outside the gene matches. The length of the CDR3 is 16 residues. Germline V lookup: CDR1 MNHEY, CDR2 SVGAGI. The CDR3 DNA follows: TGTGCCAGCACTTTCTCCGGGACAGTGATCTATCAGCCCCAGCATTTT. Its protein product is CASTFSGTVIYQPQHF.

This sequence joins TRBV7-2 and TRBJ2-7; D is perhaps TRBD1 (5 bases). The ends were cut back, 4 bases at V and 6 bases at J, with 13 bases in the middle. The CDR3 has 13 residues. The V gene's germline CDR1 is SGHTA and CDR2 FQGNSA. In nucleotides, the CDR3 is TGTGCCAGCAGCTCACGGACATCGGGCGAGCAGTACTTC. Protein: CASSSRTSGEQYF.

The J gene is TRBJ2-1, the V gene TRBV19; 9 bases agree with TRBD2. The V gene's germline CDR1 is LNHDA and CDR2 SQIVND (reference sequence). CDR3 length: 13 residues. The V and J ends lost 7 bases and 13 bases, in that order; junction bases with no gene match: 11. CDR3 residues: CASMVAGAPAQFF. The CDR3 region has the DNA TGTGCCAGTATGGTAGCGGGAGCCCCGGCCCAGTTCTTC.

The rearrangement joins TRBV20-1 to TRBJ1-5; D perhaps matches TRBD1 (5 bases). The CDR3 extends over 15 amino acids. Germline CDR1 is DFQATT and CDR2 is SNEGSKA (reference sequence). Trimming removed 3 bases at V and 6 bases at J, with 18 bases between. The DNA of the CDR3 is TGCAGTGCTAGTACGTCGGCAGGGTATAGTCAGCCCCAGCATTTT. It specifies CSASTSAGYSQPQHF.

There are a few counts of this clone. The gene calls are TRBV12-3 or TRBV12-4 and TRBJ1-1; D call uncertain. Trimming removed 6 bases at V and 2 bases at J, with 4 bases between. This CDR3 region has 11 residues. The CDR3 region is CASRGNTEAFF. The CDR3 coding sequence is TGTGCCAGCAGGGGAAACACTGAAGCTTTCTTT.

The gene calls are TRBV6-5 and TRBJ2-1; D is ambiguous. Germline V gene sequence: CDR1 MNHEY, CDR2 SVGAGI. The CDR3 is made up of 14 amino acids. V lost 0 bases and J lost 8, with 11 bases in between. The CDR3 DNA sequence: TGTGCCAGCAGTTACTCCCTAGTCGGTGATGAGCAGTTCTTC. Protein: CASSYSLVGDEQFF.

The chain uses TRBV9 and TRBJ2-1; D is uncertain. This CDR3 has 13 residues. Trimming stripped 3 bases from V and 6 bases from J, with 10 bases between. Germline V gene data show CDR1 as SGDLS and CDR2 as YYNGEE. CDR3 nucleotides: TGTGCCAGCAGCGCGCTAGGGTTCAATGAGCAGTTCTTC. Translation: CASSALGFNEQFF.

This chain links TRBV11-2 with TRBJ2-1; D remains ambiguous. The CDR3 is made up of 12 amino acids. V was trimmed by 1 base and J by 4 bases, leaving 2 bases between them. The V gene's germline CDR1 is SGHAT and CDR2 FQNNGV. Written as DNA, the CDR3 is TGTGCCAGCAGCTTAGGATACAATGAGCAGTTCTTC. This codes for CASSLGYNEQFF.

The chain is built from TRBV29-1 and TRBJ1-1, with no clear D. Between the trimmed V and J ends, which lost 4 bases and 4 bases, there was a span of 4 bases. Germline CDR1 is SQVTM and CDR2 is ANQGSEA. The CDR3 covers 10 residues. CDR3 amino acids: CSVVTTEAFF. The CDR3 DNA follows: TGCAGCGTTGTCACCACTGAAGCTTTCTTT.

V and J are TRBV9 and TRBJ2-3; D might be TRBD2 (5 bases). The V and J ends lost 0 bases and 4 bases respectively, with 6 bases between them. The CDR3 has 13 residues. Germline CDR1 SGDLS, CDR2 YYNGEE. The CDR3 loop is CASSVGEPDTQYF. CDR3 nucleotides: TGTGCCAGCAGCGTAGGGGAGCCAGATACGCAGTATTTT. The whole variable domain, remainder taken from reference TRBV9 and TRBJ2-3, is DSGVTQTPKHLITATGQRVTLRCSPRSGDLSVYWYQQSLDQGLQFLIQYYNGEERAKGNILERFSAQQFPDLHSELNLSSLELGDSALYFCASSVGEPDTQYFGPGTRLTVL.

The rearrangement joins TRBV4-3 to TRBJ2-6, with D possibly being TRBD1 (6 bases). The CDR3 is 15 residues long. Germline lookup yields CDR1 LGHNA and CDR2 YSLEER. V lost 3 bases and J 10 bases, leaving 16 bases between the germline ends. DNA for the CDR3: TGCGCCAGCAGCCACCAAGACAGGACCCAGAACGTCCTGACTTTC. Protein sequence: CASSHQDRTQNVLTF.

The chain combines TRBV24-1 with TRBJ1-2, with D maybe TRBD1 (5 bases). Trimming left V 5 bases short and J 3 bases short, with 12 bases between. CDR1 and CDR2 from the germline V gene are KGHDR and SFDVKD. The CDR3 loop spans 14 amino acids. In DNA form, the CDR3 reads TGTGCCACCAGTGCTGGGGCCCCAGACTATGGCTACACCTTC. This codes for CATSAGAPDYGYTF.

This clone was found a few times. J is TRBJ2-1 and V is TRBV11-3; 11 bases map to TRBD2. V lost 1 base and J lost 4; bases outside the gene matches: 6. The CDR3 sequence is 17 residues long. Germline-derived CDR1 and CDR2 are SGHNT and YENEEA. CDR3 coding DNA: TGTGCCAGCAGCTTAGGGGTAGCGGGAGGGAAGTACAATGAGCAGTTCTTC. It translates to CASSLGVAGGKYNEQFF.

CDR3 residues: CASRVGQRTGQGSYNEQFF. Here the CDR3 DNA reads TGCGCCAGCAGGGTTGGACAGCGGACCGGACAGGGCTCCTACAATGAGCAGTTCTTC. The V and J genes are TRBV5-1 and TRBJ2-1; 8 bases map to TRBD1. The trim removed 5 bases at V and 0 bases at J, leaving 16 bases unmatched. The CDR3 totals 19 residues. CDR1 is SGHRS, CDR2 YFSETQ, per germline.

The rearrangement uses TRBV5-6 and TRBJ1-5, with 10 bases aligning to TRBD1. The germline V gene has CDR1 SGHDT and CDR2 YYEEEE. J lost 4 bases, V lost 4 bases, and 8 bases had no gene match. The CDR3 has 16 amino acids. The CDR3 loop reads CASSRPGQGSNQPQHF. CDR3 sequence (DNA): TGTGCCAGCAGCAGGCCGGGACAGGGGTCAAATCAGCCCCAGCATTTT.

The CDR3 DNA follows: TGTGCCAGTAGTATCCAACAGGGCTACAATGAGCAGTTCTTC. It yields the protein CASSIQQGYNEQFF. The V and J genes are TRBV19 and TRBJ2-1, with a weak D call TRBD1 (6 bases). Germline V gene data show CDR1 as LNHDA and CDR2 as SQIVND (reference sequence). The CDR3 sequence is 14 residues long. The V and J ends lost 3 bases and 3 bases respectively, with 9 bases between them.

The chain recombines TRBV9 with TRBJ1-1; D is undetermined. CDR1 is SGDLS and CDR2 is YYNGEE in the germline V gene. The CDR3 runs to 13 residues. V lost 0 bases to trimming and J lost 5 bases, with 8 bases between them. CDR3 residues: CASSVGSGTEAFF. The CDR3 DNA sequence: TGTGCCAGCAGCGTAGGGAGCGGTACTGAAGCTTTCTTT.

The chain employs TRBV27 and TRBJ1-2; 7 positions match TRBD1. The length of the CDR3 is 14 residues. Germline V gene data show CDR1 as MNHEY and CDR2 as SMNVEV (reference sequence). V shed 4 bases, J shed 4 bases, and the junction held 6 bases outside the gene matches. In DNA form, the CDR3 reads TGTGCCAGCAGTTCGTCCAGGGGGGTCTATGGCTACACCTTC. The encoded protein is CASSSSRGVYGYTF.

The chain links TRBV10-3 to TRBJ2-5; D is possibly TRBD2 (6 bases). The CDR3 extends over 14 amino acids. Looked up from germline, CDR1 is ENHRY and CDR2 is SYGVKD. V lost 4 bases, J lost 5 bases, and 14 bases lay in between. CDR3 residues: CAISVGGSGETQYF. In DNA, the CDR3 is TGTGCCATCAGTGTCGGAGGGAGCGGGGAGACCCAGTACTTC.

The gene calls are TRBV19 and TRBJ1-1; the D is unclear. CDR1 LNHDA and CDR2 SQIVND come from the germline V gene (reference sequence). V was shortened by 5 bases and J by 4 bases, with 11 bases between the two germline ends. There are 13 residues in the CDR3. CDR3 amino acids: CASSSVLFTEAFF. Here the CDR3 DNA reads TGTGCCAGTAGTTCCGTGCTTTTCACTGAAGCTTTCTTT. The complete variable domain, with remaining parts taken from reference TRBV19 and TRBJ1-1, reads DGGITQSPKYLFRKEGQNVTLSCEQNLNHDAMYWYRQDPGQGLRLIYYSQIVNDFQKGDIAEGYSVSREKKESFPLTVTSAQKNPTAFYLCASSSVLFTEAFFGQGTRLTVV.

CDR3 in amino acids: CASSLPNRVETQYF. For the CDR3, the DNA is TGTGCCAGCAGTTTGCCTAACAGGGTTGAGACCCAGTACTTC. This chain joins TRBV28 and TRBJ2-5; possibly TRBD1 for D (6 bases). V lost 3 bases, J lost 5 bases, and 13 bases lay in between. The CDR3 is 14 amino acids. Germline V gives CDR1 MDHEN, CDR2 SYDVKM.

The chain recombines TRBV7-3 with TRBJ2-3, with a possible D match to TRBD2 (7 bases). V was cut by 0 bases and J by 6 bases, with 13 bases left in between. The CDR3 has 15 residues. Germline V gene sequence: CDR1 SGHTA, CDR2 FQGTGA. CDR3 loop: CASSLTLGRGDTQYF. CDR3 sequence (DNA): TGTGCCAGCAGCTTAACCCTGGGGAGGGGGGATACGCAGTATTTT.

The rearrangement joins TRBV5-4 to TRBJ2-1; 7 bases align to TRBD2. The CDR3 totals 15 residues. V dropped 2 bases and J dropped 5; count of bases not matched to a gene: 7. Germline CDR1 SGHNT, CDR2 YYREEE (reference sequence). CDR3 in amino acids: CASSLPRGVHNEQFF. In DNA form, the CDR3 reads TGTGCCAGCAGCTTACCCCGGGGGGTGCACAATGAGCAGTTCTTC.

The chain joins TRBV9 to TRBJ1-2; 12 bases fit TRBD1. Germline V gives CDR1 SGDLS, CDR2 YYNGEE. The CDR3 runs 18 residues. The V gene end was trimmed by 3 bases and the J gene end by 4 bases; junction bases not matched to a gene: 13. Here the CDR3 DNA reads TGTGCCAGCAGCGAGTCGCGGGACAGGGGGCCTATTGGCTATGGCTACACCTTC. Encoded protein: CASSESRDRGPIGYGYTF.

The chain is built from TRBV7-2 and TRBJ1-2; 8 nucleotides align to TRBD1. After removal of 5 bases from V and 5 bases from J, the junction contained 10 bases not matched to a gene. The germline CDR1 and CDR2 sequences are SGHTA and FQGNSA. The CDR3 is 15 residues long. The CDR3 bases are TGTGCCAGCAGCCCCGGCGGGCAGGGGGCGTATGGCTACACCTTC. Translating it yields CASSPGGQGAYGYTF.

CDR3 amino acids: CATSSESPTDTQYF. Written as DNA, the CDR3 is TGTGCCACCAGCTCGGAGTCCCCCACAGATACGCAGTATTTT. The chain couples TRBV24-1 to TRBJ2-3; no clear D gene. V was clipped by 7 bases and J by 2 bases, with 12 bases between them. This CDR3 contains 14 residues. Germline V gives CDR1 KGHDR, CDR2 SFDVKD.

The chain recombines TRBV18 with TRBJ2-7, with D perhaps given as TRBD1 or TRBD2 (5 bases each). The V and J ends lost 3 bases and 3 bases respectively, with 9 bases between them. This CDR3 contains 13 residues. The germline gives CDR1 KGHSH, CDR2 LQKENI. The CDR3 region is CASSPSGGYEQYF. Written as DNA, the CDR3 is TGTGCCAGCTCACCGAGTGGGGGCTACGAGCAGTACTTC. The full variable domain, its missing parts supplied by reference TRBV18 and TRBJ2-7, is NAGVMQNPRHLVRRRGQEARLRCSPMKGHSHVYWYRQLPEEGLKFMVYLQKENIIDESGMPKERFSAEFPKEGPSILRIQQVVRGDSAAYFCASSPSGGYEQYFGPGTRLTVT.

A few counts support this clone. The chain combines TRBV11-3 with TRBJ2-1; 14 bases agree with TRBD2. Trimming at V came to 5 bases and at J to 12 bases, leaving 9 bases not matched to a gene. This CDR3 is 15 amino acids long. From germline, CDR1 is SGHNT and CDR2 YENEEA. This CDR3 is CASSAGTSGRGRQFF. Here the CDR3 DNA reads TGTGCCAGCAGCGCCGGGACTAGCGGGAGAGGGCGGCAGTTCTTC.

V gene TRBV2 combines with J gene TRBJ2-3; no reliable D call. The germline V and J ends were trimmed by 4 bases and 0 bases, with 8 bases remaining between them. The germline V gene encodes CDR1 SNHLY and CDR2 FYNNEI. The CDR3 covers 14 residues. This CDR3 is CASSVPGSTDTQYF. In DNA form, the CDR3 reads TGTGCCAGCAGTGTCCCCGGTAGCACAGATACGCAGTATTTT.